Listed below are T cell receptor beta chains from one sample, sequenced in a study of blood T cell repertoires in COVID-19. Sequenced by immunoSEQ multiplex PCR; TCRdb stores in-frame clones only, minus some. This table has some 97,000 clones, 65% to 90% appearing once. Input material: PBMCs or T cells enriched from blood (not recorded which). The receptors here all came from a woman in her fifties or sixties who had recovered from COVID-19. Each CDR3 is given with its conserved first and last residue. D genes are given only for firm matches. Clone size is not always given. Where it is, it says once, few, many or a class for expanded clones.

V gene	J gene	clone size	D gene	CDR3 protein	CDR3 DNA
TRBV7-3	TRBJ2-1	.	TRBD2	CASSLTSGTNNEQFF	TGTGCCAGCAGCTTAACGAGCGGGACTAACAATGAGCAGTTCTTC
TRBV6-5	TRBJ2-3	.	.	CASSKTGDTQYF	TGTGCCAGCAGTAAAACAGGGGATACGCAGTATTTT
TRBV3-1/TRBV3-2	TRBJ2-2	.	.	CASSARGSSRAGLFF	TGTGCCAGCAGCGCTCGGGGGTCCAGCAGGGCTGGGCTGTTTTTT
TRBV30	TRBJ1-2	.	.	CAYGQTNTNYGYTF	TGTGCCTACGGACAGACGAACACCAACTATGGCTACACCTTC
TRBV27	TRBJ2-2	.	TRBD2	CASSFVLAGGRNSGELFF	TGTGCCAGCAGTTTCGTACTAGCGGGGGGCCGTAATAGCGGGGAGCTGTTTTTT
TRBV5-1	TRBJ2-1	.	TRBD2	CASSGLAGYNEQFF	TGCGCCAGCAGTGGACTAGCGGGATACAATGAGCAGTTCTTC
TRBV28	TRBJ2-1	.	.	CASRPRRVDEQFF	TGTGCCAGCCGTCCTAGGAGGGTCGATGAGCAGTTCTTC
TRBV28	TRBJ1-2	.	.	CASSPPLGGNGYTF	TGTGCCAGCAGTCCACCCCTTGGGGGGAATGGCTACACCTTC
TRBV30	TRBJ1-2	.	TRBD1	CAWRIQGAGGYTF	TGTGCCTGGAGGATTCAGGGGGCTGGGGGCTACACCTTC
TRBV3-1/TRBV3-2	TRBJ1-6	once	.	CASSPLGTNYNSPLHF	TGTGCCAGCAGCCCGCTGGGGACAAACTATAATTCACCCCTCCACTTT
TRBV7-2	TRBJ2-1	.	.	CASSLGGGGYNEQFF	TGTGCCAGCAGCTTAGGGGGAGGAGGCTACAATGAGCAGTTCTTC
TRBV2	TRBJ2-5	.	TRBD1	CASSVGTAQETQYF	TGTGCCAGCAGTGTTGGGACAGCACAAGAGACCCAGTACTTC
TRBV19	TRBJ2-7	few	TRBD2	CASWAGGLYEQYF	TGTGCCAGCTGGGCGGGAGGCCTCTACGAGCAGTACTTC
TRBV3-1/TRBV3-2	TRBJ1-4	.	TRBD1	CASSQGDRGLSNEKLFF	TGTGCCAGCAGCCAAGGGGACAGGGGGCTGAGTAATGAAAAACTGTTTTTT
TRBV7-8	TRBJ1-1	.	.	CASSSSVNTEAFF	TGTGCCAGCAGCTCGAGTGTGAACACTGAAGCTTTCTTT
TRBV30	TRBJ2-6	.	.	CAWSARQQRYSGANVLTF	TGTGCCTGGAGTGCCCGACAGCAAAGATACTCTGGGGCCAACGTCCTGACTTTC
TRBV4-1	TRBJ1-1	.	.	CASSQGGLSEAFF	TGCGCCAGCAGCCAAGGGGGCCTTAGTGAAGCTTTCTTT
TRBV28	TRBJ1-2	once	.	CASSFRRDEDGYTF	TGTGCCAGCAGTTTTCGACGGGATGAGGATGGCTACACCTTC
TRBV28	TRBJ1-2	.	.	CASRLRVGDGYTF	TGTGCCAGCAGACTCAGGGTAGGGGATGGCTACACCTTC
TRBV28	TRBJ1-4	.	.	CASSTGKTGEKLFF	TGTGCCAGCAGTACAGGGAAAACGGGCGAAAAACTGTTTTTT
TRBV11-2	TRBJ1-2	few	TRBD1	CASSPGTVYGYTF	TGTGCCAGCAGCCCCGGGACAGTATATGGCTACACCTTC
TRBV28	TRBJ2-7	.	TRBD1	CASSPAKTGGYEQYF	TGTGCCAGCAGTCCCGCCAAGACAGGGGGCTACGAGCAGTACTTC
TRBV18	TRBJ2-1	few	TRBD2	CASSPPSLQAGGQIF	TGTGCCAGCTCACCACCCAGCCTCCAAGCGGGGGGGCAAATCTTC
TRBV28	TRBJ2-7	.	TRBD1	CASSTGQGQNEQYF	TGTGCCAGCAGTACGGGACAGGGCCAGAACGAGCAGTACTTC
TRBV30	TRBJ2-2	.	TRBD1	CACSGQANTGELFF	TGTGCCTGTTCGGGACAGGCGAACACCGGGGAGCTGTTTTTT
TRBV11-2	TRBJ2-5	.	TRBD1	CASSFGQGLPQETQYF	TGTGCCAGCAGCTTTGGACAGGGACTCCCCCAAGAGACCCAGTACTTC
TRBV29-1	TRBJ1-5	.	TRBD1	CSVQGGRGQPQHF	TGCAGCGTTCAGGGGGGTCGAGGTCAGCCCCAGCATTTT
TRBV30	TRBJ2-1	.	.	CAWSGRGLFF	TGTGCCTGGAGCGGGAGGGGGCTGTTCTTC
TRBV2	TRBJ1-1	.	.	CASSTLGGEAFF	TGTGCCAGCAGTACCCTTGGGGGGGAAGCTTTCTTT
TRBV28	TRBJ1-4	.	.	CASSYGSTNEKLFF	TGTGCCAGCAGTTACGGGTCTACTAATGAAAAACTGTTTTTT
TRBV28	TRBJ2-6	.	.	CASRTPDGEPSSGANVLTF	TGTGCCAGCAGAACACCGGACGGGGAACCTAGCTCTGGGGCCAACGTCCTGACTTTC
TRBV28	TRBJ2-3	.	TRBD2	CASSFLLAGRPPTDTQYF	TGTGCCAGCAGTTTTCTTCTAGCGGGGAGACCCCCCACAGATACGCAGTATTTT
TRBV24-1	TRBJ2-1	once	TRBD2	CATSDLLAGGPGEQFF	TGTGCCACCAGTGACCTACTAGCGGGAGGGCCTGGTGAGCAGTTCTTC
TRBV28	TRBJ2-7	.	TRBD2	CASSLFLGGRRQGEQYF	TGTGCCAGCAGTTTATTCCTGGGCGGGAGGAGACAAGGCGAGCAGTACTTC
TRBV28	TRBJ1-5	.	TRBD1	CASSPPRTGADFHQPQHF	TGTGCCAGCAGTCCGCCTAGGACAGGGGCCGATTTTCATCAGCCCCAGCATTTT
TRBV24-1	TRBJ2-1	.	TRBD2	CATSTGTSHYNEQFF	TGTGCCACCAGTACCGGGACTAGCCACTACAATGAGCAGTTCTTC
TRBV5-1	TRBJ2-7	.	.	CASSFLGDSYEQYF	TGCGCCAGCAGCTTCCTCGGGGACTCCTACGAGCAGTACTTC
TRBV5-8	TRBJ1-4	.	.	CASSLGPRSGEKLFF	TGTGCCAGCAGCTTGGGTCCCCGGTCTGGTGAAAAACTGTTTTTT
TRBV28	TRBJ2-7	.	TRBD1	CASSPEATFSDRENYEQYF	TGTGCCAGCAGCCCAGAGGCGACATTCTCTGACAGGGAGAACTACGAGCAGTACTTC